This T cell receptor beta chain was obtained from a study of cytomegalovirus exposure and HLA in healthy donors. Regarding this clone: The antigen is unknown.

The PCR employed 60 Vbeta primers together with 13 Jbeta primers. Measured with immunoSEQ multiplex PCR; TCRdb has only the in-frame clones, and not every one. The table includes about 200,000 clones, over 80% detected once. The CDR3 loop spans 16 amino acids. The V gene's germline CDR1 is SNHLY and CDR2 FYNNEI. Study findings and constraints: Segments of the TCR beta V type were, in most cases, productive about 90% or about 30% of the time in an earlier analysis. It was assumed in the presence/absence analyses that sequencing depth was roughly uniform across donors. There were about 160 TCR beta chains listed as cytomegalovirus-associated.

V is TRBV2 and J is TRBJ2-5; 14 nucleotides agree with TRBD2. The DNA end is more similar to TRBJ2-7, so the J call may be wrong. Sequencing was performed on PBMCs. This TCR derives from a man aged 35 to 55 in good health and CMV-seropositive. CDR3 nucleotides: TGTGCCAGCATAACGACTAGCGGGAGGGCCACCTACGAGCAGTACTTC. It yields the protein CASITTSGRATYEQYF.